This T cell receptor (beta chain) was identified in a study of T-cell memory formation after mild COVID-19. Each CDR3 protein is one row after TCRdb ran MiXCR on the 5' RACE reads. The data hold roughly 320,000 distinct CDR3 sequences, with 25% to 30% observed a single time. The junction had 3 bases not matched to a gene; V was cut back by 4 bases and J by 1 base. The CDR3 totals 17 residues. Per the germline V gene, CDR1 is MNHEY and CDR2 is SVGEGT. Study-level findings and limits: The study found balanced CD4/CD8 in clones contracting day 15 to 85 and a CD4+ lean in later expanders.

In this sample, this clonotype turned up a few times. Its specificity is unknown. The V gene is TRBV6-2 or TRBV6-3, the J gene TRBJ2-2; 13 bases are shared with TRBD2. The receptor was derived from an adult woman who had mild COVID-19 (a few samples of this study predate the infection). Cell type and time point are not known. The specimen was PBMCs or a T cell subset sorted from them (not recorded which). DNA of the CDR3: TGTGCCAGCAGTTCTCGGACTAGCGGGAGGAACACCGGGGAGCTGTTTTTT. Translated: CASSSRTSGRNTGELFF.